The 2 T cell receptor beta chains listed next were all sequenced from one sample in a study of stem cell transplantation in POMP-related autoinflammatory disease. The data were produced by immunoSEQ multiplex PCR, yet TCRdb's version contains in-frame clones alone and is incomplete. The sample lists some 65,000 clones, approximately 91% occurring once. The specimen comprised CD4+ T cells from PBMCs, sampled after stem cell transplantation. The receptors were gathered from a human patient with POMP-related autoinflammation and immune dysregulation (PRAID). Some T cells may be provided by the graft donor.

The CDR3 region has the DNA TGTGCCAGCAGTTACCTCAATTCGCAGACCCAGTACTTC. Residues: CASSYLNSQTQYF. The chain joins TRBV6-5 to TRBJ2-5; D unclear. V was trimmed by 2 bases and J by 6 bases, leaving 10 bases between them. The CDR3 runs 13 residues. Germline V gene data show CDR1 as MNHEY and CDR2 as SVGAGI.

The rearrangement joins TRBV6-5 to TRBJ2-7; no clear D. Looked up from germline, CDR1 is MNHEY and CDR2 is SVGAGI. The V and J ends lost 0 bases and 4 bases respectively, with 10 bases between them. The CDR3 runs 14 residues. CDR3 nucleotide sequence: TGTGCCAGCAGTTACTCTGGCTTCAAATACGAGCAGTACTTC. Amino acid sequence: CASSYSGFKYEQYF.